The next 4 T cell receptor beta chains were all read from a single sample in a study of blood T cell repertoires in COVID-19. The protocol was immunoSEQ multiplex PCR, while the TCRdb copy is restricted to in-frame clones and leaves out a portion. Here the sample spans about 260,000 clones, around 93% being singletons. The material sequenced was PBMCs or T cells enriched from blood (not recorded which). Receptor source: a man aged 40-49 years who had been exposed to COVID-19.

The chain recombines TRBV7-8 with TRBJ2-2, with a possible D match to TRBD2 (6 bases). Germline V gene lookup returns CDR1 SGHVS and CDR2 FQNEAQ. The CDR3 has 18 amino acids. The ends were cut back, 2 bases at V and 1 base at J, with 17 bases in the middle. The CDR3 coding sequence is TGTGCCAGCAGCTTACCGCGGGATACAGAGCTGAACACCGGGGAGCTGTTTTTT. Its translation: CASSLPRDTELNTGELFF.

This clone was recorded many times. The rearrangement links TRBV28 to TRBJ2-7; possibly TRBD1 for D (5 bases). This CDR3 is 15 amino acids long. V lost 2 bases and J 7 bases, leaving 18 bases between the germline ends. Per the germline V gene, CDR1 is MDHEN and CDR2 is SYDVKM. This chain's CDR3 is CASSLGAGSRSEQYF. Written as DNA, the CDR3 is TGTGCCAGCAGTTTAGGGGCTGGCAGTAGAAGTGAGCAGTACTTC. Together with reference TRBV28 and TRBJ2-7, the CDR3 gives the full variable domain: DVKVTQSSRYLVKRTGEKVFLECVQDMDHENMFWYRQDPGLGLRLIYFSYDVKMKEKGDIPEGYSVSREKKERFSLILESASTNQTSMYLCASSLGAGSRSEQYFGPGTRLTVT.

The CDR3 bases are TGTGCCAGCAGCATAACTAGCGGACCTACGAATGAGCAGTTCTTC. Translation: CASSITSGPTNEQFF. V usage is TRBV7-9 and J usage is TRBJ2-1; 8 nucleotides line up with TRBD2. V trimming: 5 bases; J trimming: 7 bases; junction bases outside the gene matches: 10. This CDR3 region has 15 residues. Germline CDR1 SEHNR, CDR2 FQNEAQ (reference sequence).

With respect to this clone: A junction boundary mismatches the germline segment, possibly from a read error. This chain links TRBV9 with TRBJ1-2; 8 bases are shared with TRBD1. This CDR3 has 14 amino acids. The germline V gene has CDR1 SGDLS and CDR2 YYNGEE. The CDR3 protein is CASSVGQGIGGYTF. The CDR3 DNA follows: TGTGCCAGCAGTGTAGGACAGGGCATAGGTGGCTACACCTTC.